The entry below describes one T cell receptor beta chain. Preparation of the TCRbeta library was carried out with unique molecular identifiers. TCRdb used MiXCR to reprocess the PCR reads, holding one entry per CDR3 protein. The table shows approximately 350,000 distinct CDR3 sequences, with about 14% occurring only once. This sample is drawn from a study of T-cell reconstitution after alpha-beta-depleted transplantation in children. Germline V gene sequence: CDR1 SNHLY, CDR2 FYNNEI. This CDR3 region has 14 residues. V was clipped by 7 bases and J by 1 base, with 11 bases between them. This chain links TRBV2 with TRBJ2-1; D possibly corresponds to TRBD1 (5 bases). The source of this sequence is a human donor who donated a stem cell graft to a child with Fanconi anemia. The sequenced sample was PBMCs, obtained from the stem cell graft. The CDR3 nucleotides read TGTGCCAGCAACGACCAGGGATCCTACAATGAGCAGTTCTTC. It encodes CASNDQGSYNEQFF.